A selection of T cell receptor beta chains follows, all from one sample in a study of cytomegalovirus exposure and HLA in healthy donors. The protocol was immunoSEQ multiplex PCR, while the TCRdb copy is restricted to in-frame clones and leaves out a portion. The table records 150,000 or so clones, about three quarters of them present only once. The sample consisted of PBMCs. These receptors all stem from a man aged 35 to 55 in good health and CMV-seropositive. Both conserved end residues are part of each CDR3. D genes are given only for firm matches. Clone size is shown for a subset of rows, as once, few, many or a class of expanded clone.

J: TRBJ1-1
V: TRBV27
D: -
size: -
DNA: TGTGCCAGCACCCCGACGGGTGGTATCGCTGAAGCTTTCTTT
CDR3: CASTPTGGIAEAFF

J: TRBJ2-7
V: TRBV6-5
D: TRBD2
size: -
DNA: TGTGCCAGCAACCCGGGACTAGCGGGATACGAGCAGTACTTC
CDR3: CASNPGLAGYEQYF

J: TRBJ2-7
V: TRBV27
D: -
size: -
DNA: TGTGCCAGCTCTCCGCGGGGTAGAGCCCTCTATGAATACGAGCAGTACTTC
CDR3: CASSPRGRALYEYEQYF

J: TRBJ2-3
V: TRBV27
D: -
size: -
DNA: TGTGCCAGCAGTTTATTCCCCCTAGCGAGCACAGATACGCAGTATTTT
CDR3: CASSLFPLASTDTQYF

J: TRBJ1-2
V: TRBV5-4
D: -
size: -
DNA: TGTGCCAGCAGCTTGGACAGGGTCTCAGGCGGCTACACCTTC
CDR3: CASSLDRVSGGYTF

J: TRBJ1-1
V: TRBV6-5
D: TRBD1
size: few
DNA: TGTGCCAGCAGTTACTCGAGACAGGGTCGAAACACTGAAGCTTTCTTT
CDR3: CASSYSRQGRNTEAFF

J: TRBJ1-1
V: TRBV12-1
D: -
size: -
DNA: -
CDR3: CASSFVGQGAFTEAFF

J: TRBJ2-2
V: TRBV10-3
D: TRBD2
size: few
DNA: TGTGCCATCAGACCCGGACTAGCGGGAGTCACCGGGGAGCTGTTTTTT
CDR3: CAIRPGLAGVTGELFF

J: TRBJ2-1
V: TRBV9
D: TRBD2
size: once
DNA: TGTGCCAGCAGCGTGGGACTAGCTAGCAATGAGCAGTTCTTC
CDR3: CASSVGLASNEQFF

J: TRBJ1-1
V: TRBV10-3
D: -
size: -
DNA: TGTGCCATCACCGCAGGGAACACTGAAGCTTTCTTT
CDR3: CAITAGNTEAFF

J: TRBJ1-1
V: TRBV19
D: TRBD1
size: -
DNA: TGTGCCAGTAGTATACGTAAAACAGGGGGCATCACTGAAGCTTTCTTT
CDR3: CASSIRKTGGITEAFF

J: TRBJ2-5
V: TRBV27
D: -
size: -
DNA: TGTGCCAGCAGTGTACGGGAGCAAGAGACCCAGTACTTC
CDR3: CASSVREQETQYF

J: TRBJ2-1
V: TRBV28
D: TRBD2
size: -
DNA: TGTGCCAGCAGTTTCCTATTAGCGGGAGCCGTGCTGAATGAGCAGTTCTTC
CDR3: CASSFLLAGAVLNEQFF

J: TRBJ2-7
V: TRBV27
D: TRBD2
size: -
DNA: TGTGCCAGCACCTATAGGGCTAGCGGGAGTATCTACGAGCAGTACTTC
CDR3: CASTYRASGSIYEQYF

J: TRBJ2-4
V: TRBV4-1
D: TRBD2
size: -
DNA: TGCGCCGGCAGCCAACCCTGGGAGGGGAAAGGCAAAAACATTCAGTACTTC
CDR3: CAGSQPWEGKGKNIQYF

J: TRBJ1-5
V: TRBV10-1
D: TRBD1
size: -
DNA: TGCGCCAGCAGCGTTGGACAGGGGAATCAGCCCCAGCATTTT
CDR3: CASSVGQGNQPQHF

J: TRBJ2-3
V: TRBV27
D: TRBD1
size: -
DNA: TGTGCCAGCAGTTCCCGACAGGGTGGGGCAGATACGCAGTATTTT
CDR3: CASSSRQGGADTQYF

J: TRBJ1-2
V: TRBV27
D: -
size: -
DNA: TGTGCCAGCAGTCGGTCGACAGGCTACGGCTACACCTTC
CDR3: CASSRSTGYGYTF

J: TRBJ1-4
V: TRBV27
D: -
size: once
DNA: TGTGCCAGCAGTTTAATCCGGTCAACTAATGAAAAACTGTTTTTT
CDR3: CASSLIRSTNEKLFF

J: TRBJ1-4
V: TRBV5-1
D: -
size: -
DNA: TGCGCCAGCAGCTTCCAGGGCGATGAAAAACTGTTTTTT
CDR3: CASSFQGDEKLFF

J: TRBJ1-2
V: TRBV28
D: -
size: -
DNA: TGTGCCAGCAGTTTCTCCGACAGGTCCCTGAAACAATATGGCTACACCTTC
CDR3: CASSFSDRSLKQYGYTF

J: TRBJ1-2
V: TRBV6-5
D: TRBD1
size: -
DNA: TGTGCCAGCAGTCCCTCCGGGACAGCCTATGGCTACACCTTC
CDR3: CASSPSGTAYGYTF

J: TRBJ1-1
V: TRBV29-1
D: -
size: -
DNA: TGCAGCGTTGGGCAGGGGAACACTGAAGCTTTCTTT
CDR3: CSVGQGNTEAFF

J: TRBJ2-7
V: TRBV7-9
D: TRBD2
size: -
DNA: TGTGCCAGCAGCGCCACTAGCGGGAGGGCGTACGAGCAGTACTTC
CDR3: CASSATSGRAYEQYF

J: TRBJ2-3
V: TRBV9
D: -
size: -
DNA: TGTGCCAGCAGCGGGAGGGCCAGCACAGATACGCAGTATTTT
CDR3: CASSGRASTDTQYF

J: TRBJ2-7
V: TRBV12-5
D: TRBD2
size: -
DNA: TGTGCTAGTGGCGACGGGACTAGCGGGTGGGCCTACGAGCAGTACTTC
CDR3: CASGDGTSGWAYEQYF

J: TRBJ2-7
V: TRBV2
D: -
size: -
DNA: TGTGCCAGCAGTGAAGCGGGAGAAACGTCCTACGAGCAGTACTTC
CDR3: CASSEAGETSYEQYF